Listed below are T cell receptor beta chains from one sample, sequenced in a study of HIV-infected patients and healthy controls. Each CDR3 protein is one row after TCRdb ran MiXCR on the 5' RACE reads. The sample contains approximately 13,000 distinct CDR3 sequences, less than 15% of which appear only once. The sequencing here drew on blood, taken during antiretroviral therapy. These receptors were taken from an adult with HIV infection. The donor label of this sample is uncertain. Both conserved end residues are part of each CDR3. Fields, in order: D gene, clone size, V gene, J gene, CDR3 protein, CDR3 DNA. D genes are given only for firm matches. Clone size is stated in some rows and not others, as once, few, many or a class when expanded.

D gene: TRBD1; clone size: many; V gene: TRBV2; J gene: TRBJ2-7; CDR3 protein: CASNGQGYPYEQYF; CDR3 DNA: TGTGCCAGCAACGGACAGGGTTACCCCTACGAGCAGTACTTC
D gene: -; clone size: many; V gene: TRBV7-2; J gene: TRBJ1-2; CDR3 protein: CASSLRTPNYGYTF; CDR3 DNA: TGTGCCAGCAGCTTACGGACTCCGAACTATGGCTACACCTTC
D gene: -; clone size: many; V gene: TRBV27; J gene: TRBJ2-1; CDR3 protein: CASSSPGKGQNNEQFF; CDR3 DNA: TGTGCCAGCAGTTCGCCCGGTAAGGGGCAGAACAATGAGCAGTTCTTC
D gene: TRBD2; clone size: -; V gene: TRBV6-1; J gene: TRBJ2-1; CDR3 protein: CASSANSGRAFEQFF; CDR3 DNA: TGTGCCAGCAGTGCCAATAGCGGGAGGGCCTTTGAGCAGTTCTTC
D gene: -; clone size: many; V gene: TRBV19; J gene: TRBJ2-1; CDR3 protein: CASSREGRTYNEQFF; CDR3 DNA: TGTGCCAGTAGTAGAGAGGGACGGACCTACAATGAGCAGTTCTTC
D gene: -; clone size: -; V gene: TRBV28; J gene: TRBJ1-2; CDR3 protein: CASSETPTGVIYGYTF; CDR3 DNA: TGTGCCAGCAGTGAGACCCCAACAGGTGTCATTTATGGCTACACCTTC
D gene: TRBD1; clone size: many; V gene: TRBV6-5; J gene: TRBJ2-1; CDR3 protein: CASSETGVDNEQFF; CDR3 DNA: TGTGCCAGCAGCGAGACAGGGGTTGACAATGAGCAGTTCTTC
D gene: TRBD2; clone size: many; V gene: TRBV20-1; J gene: TRBJ2-5; CDR3 protein: CSAEPGTSGGAQETQYF; CDR3 DNA: TGCAGTGCAGAACCCGGGACTAGCGGGGGGGCCCAAGAGACCCAGTACTTC
D gene: -; clone size: -; V gene: TRBV7-6; J gene: TRBJ2-7; CDR3 protein: CASSTDRNYEQYF; CDR3 DNA: TGTGCCAGCAGCACCGACAGAAACTACGAGCAGTACTTC
D gene: TRBD1; clone size: medium-sized; V gene: TRBV24-1; J gene: TRBJ2-1; CDR3 protein: CATGSWTGGSAGDNEQFF; CDR3 DNA: TGTGCCACCGGGTCGTGGACAGGGGGTAGTGCGGGAGACAATGAGCAGTTCTTC
D gene: TRBD2; clone size: -; V gene: TRBV6-2/TRBV6-3; J gene: TRBJ2-1; CDR3 protein: CATRLAGSNEQFF; CDR3 DNA: TGTGCCACCAGACTAGCGGGGAGTAATGAGCAGTTCTTC
D gene: -; clone size: many; V gene: TRBV10-3; J gene: TRBJ1-1; CDR3 protein: CAIRISDMVEAFF; CDR3 DNA: TGTGCCATCAGGATCTCGGACATGGTTGAAGCTTTCTTT
D gene: -; clone size: many; V gene: TRBV11-2; J gene: TRBJ2-3; CDR3 protein: CASSPDGLTDTQYF; CDR3 DNA: TGTGCCAGCAGCCCAGACGGTTTGACAGATACGCAGTATTTT
D gene: TRBD1; clone size: -; V gene: TRBV10-2; J gene: TRBJ1-6; CDR3 protein: CASSEPPGTGVSPLHF; CDR3 DNA: TGCGCCAGCAGTGAGCCCCCCGGGACAGGGGTATCACCCCTCCACTTT
D gene: -; clone size: many; V gene: TRBV29-1; J gene: TRBJ1-1; CDR3 protein: CSVEGIRGSAEAFF; CDR3 DNA: TGCAGCGTTGAAGGTATCCGGGGCAGCGCTGAAGCTTTCTTT
D gene: -; clone size: once; V gene: TRBV15; J gene: TRBJ2-3; CDR3 protein: CATSRVRGIDTQYF; CDR3 DNA: TGTGCCACCAGCAGAGTTCGGGGGATAGATACGCAGTATTTT
D gene: TRBD2; clone size: -; V gene: TRBV6-1; J gene: TRBJ2-7; CDR3 protein: CASSPVGRSGRSGQYF; CDR3 DNA: TGTGCCAGCAGCCCGGTGGGTCGCAGCGGGAGGTCCGGGCAGTACTTC
D gene: -; clone size: many; V gene: TRBV29-1; J gene: TRBJ2-2; CDR3 protein: CSVREQGDTGELFF; CDR3 DNA: TGCAGCGTTCGGGAACAGGGAGACACCGGGGAGCTGTTTTTT
D gene: -; clone size: few; V gene: TRBV7-5; J gene: TRBJ2-7; CDR3 protein: CISVPEAQGGPSYEQYF; CDR3 DNA: -
D gene: TRBD1; clone size: many; V gene: TRBV12-3/TRBV12-4; J gene: TRBJ1-5; CDR3 protein: CASSYTGGRQPQHF; CDR3 DNA: TGTGCCAGCAGTTATACAGGGGGCAGACAGCCCCAGCATTTT
D gene: TRBD1; clone size: medium-sized; V gene: TRBV2; J gene: TRBJ2-7; CDR3 protein: CASSEGGLDRGYEQYF; CDR3 DNA: TGTGCCAGCAGTGAAGGGGGTTTGGACAGGGGTTACGAGCAGTACTTC
D gene: -; clone size: many; V gene: TRBV7-3; J gene: TRBJ2-5; CDR3 protein: CASSFSGKETQYF; CDR3 DNA: TGTGCCAGCAGCTTTTCTGGAAAAGAGACCCAGTACTTC
D gene: TRBD1; clone size: many; V gene: TRBV2; J gene: TRBJ2-7; CDR3 protein: CASSPGQGSYEQYF; CDR3 DNA: TGTGCCAGCAGTCCGGGACAGGGGTCCTACGAGCAGTACTTC
D gene: -; clone size: -; V gene: TRBV6-5; J gene: TRBJ2-5; CDR3 protein: CASSRDGETQYF; CDR3 DNA: TGTGCCAGCAGTCGGGACGGAGAGACCCAGTACTTC
D gene: TRBD1; clone size: many; V gene: TRBV3-1; J gene: TRBJ2-7; CDR3 protein: CASSQDRGREQYF; CDR3 DNA: TGTGCCAGCAGCCAAGACAGGGGGCGCGAGCAGTACTTC
D gene: -; clone size: medium-sized; V gene: TRBV7-9; J gene: TRBJ2-7; CDR3 protein: CASSPVDSSYEQYF; CDR3 DNA: TGTGCCAGCAGCCCGGTAGACTCTAGCTACGAGCAGTACTTC
D gene: TRBD1; clone size: many; V gene: TRBV29-1; J gene: TRBJ1-1; CDR3 protein: CSVDRGGNTEAFF; CDR3 DNA: TGCAGCGTAGACAGGGGGGGAAACACTGAAGCTTTCTTT
D gene: TRBD1; clone size: many; V gene: TRBV12-3/TRBV12-4; J gene: TRBJ2-5; CDR3 protein: CASSLETGTGEETQYF; CDR3 DNA: TGTGCCAGCAGTTTAGAAACCGGGACAGGGGAAGAGACCCAGTACTTC
D gene: -; clone size: many; V gene: TRBV2; J gene: TRBJ1-5; CDR3 protein: CASGEGQHHNQPQHF; CDR3 DNA: TGTGCCAGCGGTGAAGGACAGCACCACAATCAGCCCCAGCATTTT
D gene: -; clone size: few; V gene: TRBV2; J gene: TRBJ1-5; CDR3 protein: CASSDWVRGSNQPQHF; CDR3 DNA: TGTGCCAGCAGTGATTGGGTCAGGGGAAGCAATCAGCCCCAGCATTTT
D gene: -; clone size: -; V gene: TRBV20-1; J gene: TRBJ2-2; CDR3 protein: CSASGIGYTGELFF; CDR3 DNA: TGCAGTGCTAGCGGGATTGGATACACCGGGGAGCTGTTTTTT
D gene: -; clone size: medium-sized; V gene: TRBV7-2; J gene: TRBJ2-1; CDR3 protein: CASSALRALWDEQFF; CDR3 DNA: TGTGCCAGCAGCGCCTTGCGGGCCCTATGGGATGAGCAGTTCTTC
D gene: TRBD1; clone size: many; V gene: TRBV7-9; J gene: TRBJ2-7; CDR3 protein: CASSSGQGTEYF; CDR3 DNA: TGTGCCAGCAGCTCTGGACAGGGCACGGAGTACTTC